Sequencing of this TCR beta chain was carried out in a study of cytomegalovirus exposure and HLA in healthy donors. Study context: Roughly 77 million unique TCRs from HLA-typed donors made up an early data release. General observations from the study: Clonal expansion, a later analysis showed, was greater in HLA-associated TCR beta chains than in equally common others. For most TCR beta V segments, an earlier analysis put the productive rate at about 87% or about 30% of the time.

Despite likely unrecorded immune exposures, the donors were nominally healthy at the time of sampling. Comment on this clone: Its antigen is still unknown.

V was clipped by 4 bases and J by 2 bases; unmatched bases: 9. CDR3 length: 16 residues. CDR1 and CDR2 from the germline V gene are SEHNR and FQNEAQ (reference sequence). Use of 60 Vbeta and 13 Jbeta primers characterized the PCR. Produced via immunoSEQ multiplex PCR; TCRdb's table is partial and in-frame only. This sample's clone table lists about 48,000 clones. The sample was PBMCs. The TCR originated in a male donor in good health and CMV-seropositive. This sequence joins TRBV7-9 and TRBJ2-3; 7 bases fit TRBD2. The CDR3 nucleotides read TGTGCCAGCAGCTCCGCACCGGGACTACACACAGATACGCAGTATTTT. Protein product: CASSSAPGLHTDTQYF. Full variable domain (missing parts from reference TRBV7-9 and TRBJ2-3): DTGVSQNPRHKITKRGQNVTFRCDPISEHNRLYWYRQTLGQGPEFLTYFQNEAQLEKSRLLSDRFSAERPKGSFSTLEIQRTEQGDSAMYLCASSSAPGLHTDTQYFGPGTRLTVL.